This T cell receptor beta chain was captured in a study of cytomegalovirus exposure and HLA in healthy donors. Points from the study as a whole: Later analysis showed most CMV-associated TCR beta chains appearing HLA-restricted.

A remark on this clone: As yet, its antigen is unknown.

Researchers ran the PCR with 60 Vbeta and 13 Jbeta primers. The assay was immunoSEQ multiplex PCR, and TCRdb's table has in-frame clones only and misses some. Among around 190,000 clones listed, about 80% were seen once. Germline CDR1 is SSHAT and CDR2 is FNYEAQ (reference sequence). This CDR3 region has 15 residues. V dropped 8 bases and J dropped 7; count of bases not matched to a gene: 11. The J gene is TRBJ2-2, the V gene TRBV7-7; 9 bases fit TRBD1. The TCR comes from a woman between 40 and 55 years old in good health and CMV-seronegative. Sequenced: PBMCs. The CDR3 DNA is TGTGCCAGCCGAAGGGGGACAGGGCCGGTCGGGGAGCTGTTTTTT. Protein sequence: CASRRGTGPVGELFF. The entire variable domain, with the rest obtained from reference TRBV7-7 and TRBJ2-2, is as follows: GAGVSQSPRYKVTKRGQDVTLRCDPISSHATLYWYQQALGQGPEFLTYFNYEAQPDKSGLPSDRFSAERPEGSISTLTIQRTEQRDSAMYRCASRRGTGPVGELFFGEGSRLTVL.